Detailed here is one T cell receptor (beta chain). Its specificity is not known. Trimming at V came to 9 bases and at J to 4 bases, leaving 6 bases not matched to a gene. This CDR3 has 13 residues. CDR1 LNHDA and CDR2 SQIVND come from the germline V gene (reference sequence). This record belongs to a study of early stage breast cancer tumors. Study results and caveats: Most shared enriched TCRB sequences were commonly generated ones.

Profiling relied on immunoSEQ multiplex PCR, and the TCRdb table lists in-frame clones only, not all of them. The table records under 20,000 clones, 80% to 90% of them present only once. The sequenced sample was blood. The source of this sequence is a person in their 70s with breast cancer. The chain joins TRBV19 to TRBJ1-3; 7 nucleotides align to TRBD1. CDR3 sequence reads: CASADREGNTIYF. In nucleotides, the CDR3 is TGTGCCAGCGCCGACAGGGAAGGAAACACCATATATTTT.